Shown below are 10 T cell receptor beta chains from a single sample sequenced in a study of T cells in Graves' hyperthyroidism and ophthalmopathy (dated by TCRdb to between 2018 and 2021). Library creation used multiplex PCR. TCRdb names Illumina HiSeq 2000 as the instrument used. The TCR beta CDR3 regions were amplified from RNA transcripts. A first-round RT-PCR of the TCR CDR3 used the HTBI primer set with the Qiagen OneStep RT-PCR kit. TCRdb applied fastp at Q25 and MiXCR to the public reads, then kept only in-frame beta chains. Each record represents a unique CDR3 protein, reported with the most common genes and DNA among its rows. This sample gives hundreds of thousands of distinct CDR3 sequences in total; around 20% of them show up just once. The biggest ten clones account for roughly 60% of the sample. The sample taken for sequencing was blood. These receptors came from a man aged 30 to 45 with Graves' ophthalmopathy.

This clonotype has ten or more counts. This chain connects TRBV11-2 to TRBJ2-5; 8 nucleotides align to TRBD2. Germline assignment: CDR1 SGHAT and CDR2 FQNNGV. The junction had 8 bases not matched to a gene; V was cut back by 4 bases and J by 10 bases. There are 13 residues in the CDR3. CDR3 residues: CASSSRASGFQYF. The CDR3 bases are TGTGCCAGCAGCTCCCGTGCTAGCGGGTTCCAGTACTTC.

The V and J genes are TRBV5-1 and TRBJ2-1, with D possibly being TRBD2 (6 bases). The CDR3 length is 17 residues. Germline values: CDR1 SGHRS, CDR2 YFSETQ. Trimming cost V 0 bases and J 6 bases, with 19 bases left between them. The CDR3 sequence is CASSLAPSDYPGNEQFF. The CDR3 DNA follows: TGCGCCAGCAGCTTGGCCCCTAGCGACTATCCTGGCAATGAGCAGTTCTTC.

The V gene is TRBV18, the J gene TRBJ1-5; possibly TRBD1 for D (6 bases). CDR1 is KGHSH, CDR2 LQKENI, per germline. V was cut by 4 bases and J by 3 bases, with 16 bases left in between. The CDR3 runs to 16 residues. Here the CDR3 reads CASSQSTGMANQPQHF. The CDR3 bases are TGTGCCAGCTCACAATCAACAGGGATGGCCAATCAGCCCCAGCATTTT.

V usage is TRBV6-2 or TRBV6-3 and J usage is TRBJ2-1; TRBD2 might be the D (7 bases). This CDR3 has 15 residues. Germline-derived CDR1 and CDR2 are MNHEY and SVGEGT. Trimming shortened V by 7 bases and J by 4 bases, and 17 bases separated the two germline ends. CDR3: CASIYGGAGYNEQFF. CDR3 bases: TGTGCCAGCATCTATGGGGGGGCTGGGTACAATGAGCAGTTCTTC.

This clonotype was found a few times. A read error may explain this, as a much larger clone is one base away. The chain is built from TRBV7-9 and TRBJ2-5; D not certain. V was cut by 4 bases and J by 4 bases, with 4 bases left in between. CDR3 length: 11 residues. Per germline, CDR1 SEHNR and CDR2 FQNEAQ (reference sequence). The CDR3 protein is CASSWLETQYF. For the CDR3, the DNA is TGTGCCAGCAGCTGGCTAGAGACCCAGTACTTC.

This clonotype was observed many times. DNA for the CDR3: TGTGCCAGCAGCCAAGATGGGTTCGGGACAGGGTTGGGGACTGAAGCTTTCTTT. It encodes CASSQDGFGTGLGTEAFF. The chain employs TRBV3-1 and TRBJ1-1, with 9 nucleotides matching TRBD1. Germline V gene data show CDR1 as LGHDT and CDR2 as YNNKEL (reference sequence). V shed 0 bases, J shed 5 bases, and the junction held 13 bases outside the gene matches. The CDR3 contains 18 residues.

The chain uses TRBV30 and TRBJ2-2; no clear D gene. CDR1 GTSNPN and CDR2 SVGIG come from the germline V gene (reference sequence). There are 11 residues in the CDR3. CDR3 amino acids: CVTSNTGELFF. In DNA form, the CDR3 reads TGTGTGACATCGAACACCGGGGAGCTGTTTTTT.

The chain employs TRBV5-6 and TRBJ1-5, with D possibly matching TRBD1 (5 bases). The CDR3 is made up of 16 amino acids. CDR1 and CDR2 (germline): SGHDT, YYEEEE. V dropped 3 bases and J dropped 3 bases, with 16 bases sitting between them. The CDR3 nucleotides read TGTGCCAGCAGCTCACGTATCAGGGATCTCAATCAGCCCCAGCATTTT. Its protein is CASSSRIRDLNQPQHF.

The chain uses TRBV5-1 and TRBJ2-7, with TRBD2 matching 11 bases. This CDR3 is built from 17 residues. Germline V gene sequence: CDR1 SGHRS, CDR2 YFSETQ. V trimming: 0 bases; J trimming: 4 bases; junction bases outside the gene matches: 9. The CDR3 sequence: CASSLAPGTSGLYEQYF. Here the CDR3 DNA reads TGCGCCAGCAGCTTGGCCCCCGGGACTAGCGGTTTGTACGAGCAGTACTTC. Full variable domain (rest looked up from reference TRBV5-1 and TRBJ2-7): KAGVTQTPRYLIKTRGQQVTLSCSPISGHRSVSWYQQTPGQGLQFLFEYFSETQRNKGNFPGRFSGRQFSNSRSEMNVSTLELGDSALYLCASSLAPGTSGLYEQYFGPGTRLTVT.

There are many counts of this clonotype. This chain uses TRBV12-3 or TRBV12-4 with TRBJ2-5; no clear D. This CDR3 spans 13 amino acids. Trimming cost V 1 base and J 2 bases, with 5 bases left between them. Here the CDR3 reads CASSLGIQETQYF. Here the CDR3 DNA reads TGTGCCAGCAGTTTAGGCATACAAGAGACCCAGTACTTC.